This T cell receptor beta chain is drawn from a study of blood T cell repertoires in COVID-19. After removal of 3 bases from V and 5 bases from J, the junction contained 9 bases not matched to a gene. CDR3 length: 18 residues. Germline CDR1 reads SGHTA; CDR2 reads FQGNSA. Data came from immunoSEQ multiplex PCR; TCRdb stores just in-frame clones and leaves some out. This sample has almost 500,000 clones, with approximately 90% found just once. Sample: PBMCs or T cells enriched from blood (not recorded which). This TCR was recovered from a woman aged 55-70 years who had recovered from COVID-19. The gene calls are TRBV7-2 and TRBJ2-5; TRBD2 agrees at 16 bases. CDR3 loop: CASSFTGLAGGRRETQYF. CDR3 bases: TGTGCCAGCAGCTTTACGGGACTAGCGGGGGGGCGACGTGAGACCCAGTACTTC.